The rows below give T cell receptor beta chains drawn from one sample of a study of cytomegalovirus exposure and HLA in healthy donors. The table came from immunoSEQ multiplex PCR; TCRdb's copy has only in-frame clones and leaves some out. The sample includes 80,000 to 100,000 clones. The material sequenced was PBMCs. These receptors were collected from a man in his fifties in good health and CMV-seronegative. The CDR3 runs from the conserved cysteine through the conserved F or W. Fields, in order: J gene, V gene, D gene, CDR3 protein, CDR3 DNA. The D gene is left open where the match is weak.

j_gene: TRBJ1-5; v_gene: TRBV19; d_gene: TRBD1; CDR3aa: CASSATGDGFVNQPQHF; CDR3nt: TGTGCCAGTAGTGCTACAGGGGACGGGTTTGTCAATCAGCCCCAGCATTTT
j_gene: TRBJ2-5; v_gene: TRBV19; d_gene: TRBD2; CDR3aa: CASTRRLAGGPQETQYF; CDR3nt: TGTGCCAGTACCAGAAGACTAGCGGGCGGTCCCCAAGAGACCCAGTACTTC
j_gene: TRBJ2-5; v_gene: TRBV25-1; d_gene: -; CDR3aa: CASRQGKETQYF; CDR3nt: TGTGCCAGCAGGCAGGGAAAAGAGACCCAGTACTTC
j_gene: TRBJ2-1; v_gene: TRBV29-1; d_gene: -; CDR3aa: CSVGFVSDNEQFF; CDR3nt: TGCAGCGTTGGTTTCGTCTCCGACAATGAGCAGTTCTTC
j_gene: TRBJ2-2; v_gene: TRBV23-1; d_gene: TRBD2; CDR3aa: CASSPRGGGAKAGELFF; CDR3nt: TGCGCCAGCAGTCCCCGTGGGGGAGGGGCCAAAGCTGGGGAGCTGTTTTTT
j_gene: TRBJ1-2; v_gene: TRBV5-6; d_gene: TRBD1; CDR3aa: CASSFSTGFYGYTF; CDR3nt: TGTGCCAGCAGCTTCTCGACAGGGTTCTATGGCTACACCTTC
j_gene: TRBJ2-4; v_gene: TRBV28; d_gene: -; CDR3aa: CASSLLGVSNIQYF; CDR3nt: TGTGCCAGCAGTTTATTAGGGGTTTCAAACATTCAGTACTTC
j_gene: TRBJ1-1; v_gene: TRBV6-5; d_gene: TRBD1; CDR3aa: CASNGRDRVNTEAFF; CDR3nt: TGTGCCAGCAACGGAAGAGACAGGGTGAACACTGAAGCTTTCTTT
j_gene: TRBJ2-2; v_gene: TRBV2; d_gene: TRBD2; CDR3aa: CASSVSGTGELFF; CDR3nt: TGTGCCAGCAGTGTTAGCGGGACCGGGGAGCTGTTTTTT
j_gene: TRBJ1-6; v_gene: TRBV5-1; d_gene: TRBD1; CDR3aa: CASSVSGTGLHSPLHF; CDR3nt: TGCGCCAGCAGCGTATCCGGGACAGGGCTACATTCACCCCTCCACTTT
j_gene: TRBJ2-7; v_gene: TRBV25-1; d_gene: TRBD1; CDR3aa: CASSGPGQGKDSYEQYF; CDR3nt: TGTGCCAGCAGTGGTCCCGGACAGGGAAAGGACTCCTACGAGCAGTACTTC
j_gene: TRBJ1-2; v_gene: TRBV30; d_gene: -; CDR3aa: CAWSVGGQNYGYTF; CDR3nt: TGTGCCTGGAGTGTAGGCGGACAGAACTATGGCTACACCTTC
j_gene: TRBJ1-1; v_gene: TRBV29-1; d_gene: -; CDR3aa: CSVEDQVSRRAFF; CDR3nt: TGCAGCGTTGAAGATCAGGTATCCCGGCGAGCTTTCTTT
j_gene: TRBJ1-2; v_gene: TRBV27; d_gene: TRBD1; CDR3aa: CASSSGTGDGYTF; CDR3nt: TGTGCCAGCAGTTCAGGGACAGGGGACGGCTACACCTTC